These 3 T cell receptor beta chains originate from one sample sequenced in a study of immune evolution from preneoplasia to lung adenocarcinoma (dated by TCRdb to the early 2020s). Library preparation was by the immunoSEQ multiplex PCR assay. Imported from immuneACCESS, the table was reduced by TCRdb to in-frame sequences with V and J called. These copies leave out some clones; in studies compared against another copy, an unresolved V gene accounts for under half, and the cause of the remainder is not known. The sample table contains more than 9,000 clones; only one count was recorded for roughly 84% of them. The ten most abundant clones make up roughly 1.6% of the sample. Sequencing used FFPE minimally invasive lung adenocarcinoma tissue. According to the study, the label for this sample's cell subset or site signals: micro-invasive lung adenocarcinoma (MIA). Every receptor here comes from an older person with lung adenocarcinoma.

This clone has only one observation. V and J are TRBV21-1 and TRBJ1-2; the DNA was not compared with TRBD1, the D call given in the table. TRBV21-1 is noted as a pseudogene. CDR3 length equals 14 residues. CDR3: CASSKGGGPHGYTF. The CDR3 DNA reads TGTGCCAGCAGCAAAGGAGGGGGCCCGCATGGCTACACCTTC.

V is TRBV7-3 and J is TRBJ2-1, with 11 bases lining up with TRBD2. Germline trimming cut 5 bases from V and 6 bases from J; bases unmatched to any gene: 3. Germline loops: CDR1 SGHTA, CDR2 FQGTGA. CDR3 size: 14 residues. The CDR3 reads CASSTTSGSNEQFF. In DNA form, the CDR3 reads TGTGCCAGCAGCACCACTAGCGGGAGCAATGAGCAGTTCTTC.

The CDR3 is CASSSTQETQYF. CDR3 coding DNA: TGTGCCAGCTCATCTACTCAAGAGACCCAGTACTTC. This sequence joins TRBV18 and TRBJ2-5; D uncertain. V was trimmed by 5 bases and J by 2 bases, leaving 6 bases between them. This CDR3 has 12 residues. Per the germline V gene, CDR1 is KGHSH and CDR2 is LQKENI.